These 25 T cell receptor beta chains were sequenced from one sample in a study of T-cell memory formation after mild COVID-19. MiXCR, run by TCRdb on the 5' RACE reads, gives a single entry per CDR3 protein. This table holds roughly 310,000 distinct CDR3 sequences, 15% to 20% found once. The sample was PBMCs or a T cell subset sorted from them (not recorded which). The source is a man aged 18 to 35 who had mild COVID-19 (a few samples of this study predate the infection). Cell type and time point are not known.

This chain's CDR3 is CASSYGMGVAEQYF. The CDR3, as DNA: TGTGCCAGCAGTTACGGAATGGGTGTGGCCGAGCAGTACTTC. This rearrangement joins TRBV6-5 to TRBJ2-7; no firm D call. The CDR3 is 14 amino acids. CDR1 and CDR2 from the germline V gene are MNHEY and SVGAGI. Trimming removed 2 bases at V and 6 bases at J, with 14 bases between.

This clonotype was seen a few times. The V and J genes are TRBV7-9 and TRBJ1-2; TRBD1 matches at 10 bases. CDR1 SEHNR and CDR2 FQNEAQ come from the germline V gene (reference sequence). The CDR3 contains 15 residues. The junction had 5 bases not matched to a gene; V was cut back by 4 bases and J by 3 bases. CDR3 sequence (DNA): TGTGCCAGCAGCTCGACAGGGGGCGCGGACTATGGCTACACCTTC. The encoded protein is CASSSTGGADYGYTF.

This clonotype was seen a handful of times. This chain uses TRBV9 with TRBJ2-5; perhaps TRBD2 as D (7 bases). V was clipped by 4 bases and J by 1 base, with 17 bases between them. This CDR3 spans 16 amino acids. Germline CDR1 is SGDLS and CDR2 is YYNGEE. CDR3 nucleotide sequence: TGTGCCAGCAGCTCCAGTGCGGGGGCCTCCCAAGAGACCCAGTACTTC. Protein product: CASSSSAGASQETQYF. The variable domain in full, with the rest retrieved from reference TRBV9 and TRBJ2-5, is DSGVTQTPKHLITATGQRVTLRCSPRSGDLSVYWYQQSLDQGLQFLIQYYNGEERAKGNILERFSAQQFPDLHSELNLSSLELGDSALYFCASSSSAGASQETQYFGPGTRLLVL.

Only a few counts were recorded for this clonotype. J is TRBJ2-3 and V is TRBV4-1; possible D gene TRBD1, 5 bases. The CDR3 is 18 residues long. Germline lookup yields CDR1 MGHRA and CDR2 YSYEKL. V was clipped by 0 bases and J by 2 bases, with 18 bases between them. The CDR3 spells CASSQEYTGHPPTDTQYF. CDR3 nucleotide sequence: TGCGCCAGCAGCCAAGAATATACAGGCCATCCCCCCACAGATACGCAGTATTTT.

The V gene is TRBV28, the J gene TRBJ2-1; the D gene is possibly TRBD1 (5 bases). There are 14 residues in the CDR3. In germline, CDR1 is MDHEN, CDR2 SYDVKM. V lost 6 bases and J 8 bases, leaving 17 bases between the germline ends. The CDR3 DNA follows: TGTGCCAGCAGACCTACCAGGGTGTTGTATGAGCAGTTCTTC. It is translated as CASRPTRVLYEQFF.

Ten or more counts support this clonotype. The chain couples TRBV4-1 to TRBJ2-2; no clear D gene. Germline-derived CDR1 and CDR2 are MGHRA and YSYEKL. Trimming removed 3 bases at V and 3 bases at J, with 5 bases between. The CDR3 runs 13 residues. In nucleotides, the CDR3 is TGCGCCAGCAGCCAGGCCTACACCGGGGAGCTGTTTTTT. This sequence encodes CASSQAYTGELFF.

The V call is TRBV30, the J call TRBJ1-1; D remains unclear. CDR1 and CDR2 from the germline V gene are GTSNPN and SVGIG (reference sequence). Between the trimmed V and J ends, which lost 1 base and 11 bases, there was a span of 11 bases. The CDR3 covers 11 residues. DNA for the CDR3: TGTGCCTGGAGTGGGGCCCTGCGGGCTTTCTTT. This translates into CAWSGALRAFF.

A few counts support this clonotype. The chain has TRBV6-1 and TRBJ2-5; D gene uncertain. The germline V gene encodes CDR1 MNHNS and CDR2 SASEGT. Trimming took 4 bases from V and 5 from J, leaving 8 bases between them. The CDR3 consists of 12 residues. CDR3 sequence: CASSGDAETQYF. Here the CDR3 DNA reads TGTGCCAGCAGTGGGGATGCGGAGACCCAGTACTTC.

For the CDR3, the DNA is TGTGCCAGCAGAACGGAACACACAGATACGCAGTATTTT. Its translation: CASRTEHTDTQYF. The chain couples TRBV13 to TRBJ2-3, with D uncertain. The germline gives CDR1 PRHDT, CDR2 FYEKMQ (reference sequence). The CDR3 extends over 13 amino acids. Trimming took 6 bases from V and 2 from J, leaving 9 bases between them.

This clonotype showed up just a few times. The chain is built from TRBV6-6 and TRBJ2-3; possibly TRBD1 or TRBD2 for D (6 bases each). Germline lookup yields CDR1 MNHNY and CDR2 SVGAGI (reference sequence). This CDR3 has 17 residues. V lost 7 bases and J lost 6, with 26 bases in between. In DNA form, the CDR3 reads TGTGCCAGCATTCATAGCCCTTGGGGGGCCAACCCCGATACGCAGTATTTT. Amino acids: CASIHSPWGANPDTQYF.

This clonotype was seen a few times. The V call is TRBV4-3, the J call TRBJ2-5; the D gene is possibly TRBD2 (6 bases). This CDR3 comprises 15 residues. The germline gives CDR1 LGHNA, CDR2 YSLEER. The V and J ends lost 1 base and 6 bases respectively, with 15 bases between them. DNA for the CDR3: TGCGCCAGCAGCCAAGGCCTGCTAGCGAAGCAGACCCAGTACTTC. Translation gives CASSQGLLAKQTQYF.

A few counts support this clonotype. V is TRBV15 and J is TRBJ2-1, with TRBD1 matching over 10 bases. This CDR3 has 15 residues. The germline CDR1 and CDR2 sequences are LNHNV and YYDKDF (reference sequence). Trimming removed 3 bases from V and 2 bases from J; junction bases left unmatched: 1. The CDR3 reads CATSRDRGAYNEQFF. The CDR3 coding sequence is TGTGCCACCAGCAGGGACAGGGGGGCCTACAATGAGCAGTTCTTC.

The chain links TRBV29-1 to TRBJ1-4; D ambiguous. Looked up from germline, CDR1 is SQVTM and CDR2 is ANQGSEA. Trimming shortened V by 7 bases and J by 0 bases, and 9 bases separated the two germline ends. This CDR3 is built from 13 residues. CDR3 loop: CSAVVATNEKLFF. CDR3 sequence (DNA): TGCAGCGCGGTGGTGGCAACTAATGAAAAACTGTTTTTT. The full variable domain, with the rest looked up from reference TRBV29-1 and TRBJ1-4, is SAVISQKPSRDICQRGTSLTIQCQVDSQVTMMFWYRQQPGQSLTLIATANQGSEATYESGFVIDKFPISRPNLTFSTLTVSNMSPEDSSIYLCSAVVATNEKLFFGSGTQLSVL.

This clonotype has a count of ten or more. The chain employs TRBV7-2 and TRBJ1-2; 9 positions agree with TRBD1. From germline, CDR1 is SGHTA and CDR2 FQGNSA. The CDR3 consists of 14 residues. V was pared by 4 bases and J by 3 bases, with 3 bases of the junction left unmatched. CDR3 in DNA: TGTGCCAGCAGCTCCCGACAGGGGGACTATGGCTACACCTTC. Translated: CASSSRQGDYGYTF.

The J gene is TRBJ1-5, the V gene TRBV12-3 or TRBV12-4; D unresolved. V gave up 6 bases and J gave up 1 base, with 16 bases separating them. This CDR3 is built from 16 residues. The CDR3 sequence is CASSPGPPGSNQPQHF. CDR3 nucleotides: TGTGCCAGCAGCCCCGGGCCTCCTGGGAGCAATCAGCCCCAGCATTTT.

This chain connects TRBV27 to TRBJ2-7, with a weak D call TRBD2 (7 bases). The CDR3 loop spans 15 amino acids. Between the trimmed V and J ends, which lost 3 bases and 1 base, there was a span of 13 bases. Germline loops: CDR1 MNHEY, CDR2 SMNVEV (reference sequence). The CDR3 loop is CASSFGGPASYEQYF. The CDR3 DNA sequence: TGTGCCAGCAGTTTCGGGGGGCCGGCGTCCTACGAGCAGTACTTC.

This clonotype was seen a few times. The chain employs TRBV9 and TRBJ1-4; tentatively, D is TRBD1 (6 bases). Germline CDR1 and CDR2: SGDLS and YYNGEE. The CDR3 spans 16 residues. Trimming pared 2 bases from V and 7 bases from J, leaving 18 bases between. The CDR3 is CASSVSTGSGGEKLFF. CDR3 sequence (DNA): TGTGCCAGCAGCGTTTCAACAGGGAGTGGGGGTGAAAAACTGTTTTTT.

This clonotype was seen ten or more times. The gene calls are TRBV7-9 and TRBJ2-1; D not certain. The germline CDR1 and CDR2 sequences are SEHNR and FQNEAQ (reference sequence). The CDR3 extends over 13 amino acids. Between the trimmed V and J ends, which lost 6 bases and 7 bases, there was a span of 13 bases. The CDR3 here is CASRPTGSNEQFF. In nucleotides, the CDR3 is TGTGCCAGCAGACCGACCGGTTCAAATGAGCAGTTCTTC. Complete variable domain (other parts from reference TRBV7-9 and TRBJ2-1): DTGVSQNPRHKITKRGQNVTFRCDPISEHNRLYWYRQTLGQGPEFLTYFQNEAQLEKSRLLSDRFSAERPKGSFSTLEIQRTEQGDSAMYLCASRPTGSNEQFFGPGTRLTVL.

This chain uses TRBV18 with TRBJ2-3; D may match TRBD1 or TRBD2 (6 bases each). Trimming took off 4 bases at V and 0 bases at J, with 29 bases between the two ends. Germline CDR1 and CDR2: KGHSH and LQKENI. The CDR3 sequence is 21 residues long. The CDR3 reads CASSLRVLRQEEGVSTDTQYF. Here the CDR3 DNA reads TGTGCCAGCTCACTCCGGGTGTTGCGGCAAGAGGAGGGGGTGAGCACAGATACGCAGTATTTT.

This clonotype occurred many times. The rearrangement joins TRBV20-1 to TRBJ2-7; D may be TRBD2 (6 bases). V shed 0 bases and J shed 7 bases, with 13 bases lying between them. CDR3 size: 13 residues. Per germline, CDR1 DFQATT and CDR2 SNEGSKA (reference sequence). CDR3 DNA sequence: TGCAGTGCTAGAGATGTGGAGGGAATGGAGCAGTACGTC. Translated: CSARDVEGMEQYV.

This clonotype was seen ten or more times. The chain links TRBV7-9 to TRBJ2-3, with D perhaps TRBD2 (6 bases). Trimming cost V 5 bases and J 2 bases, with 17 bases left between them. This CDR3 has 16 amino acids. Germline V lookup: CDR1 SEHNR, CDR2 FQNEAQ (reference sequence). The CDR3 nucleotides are TGTGCCAGCAGCGACCCTAGCGCGTCTTCCACAGATACGCAGTATTTT. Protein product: CASSDPSASSTDTQYF.

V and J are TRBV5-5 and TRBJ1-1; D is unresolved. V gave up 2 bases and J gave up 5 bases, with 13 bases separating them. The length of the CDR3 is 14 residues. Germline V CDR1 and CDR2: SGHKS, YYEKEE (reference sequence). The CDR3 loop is CASSFRGRETEAFF. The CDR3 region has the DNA TGTGCCAGCAGCTTCCGTGGGAGGGAAACTGAAGCTTTCTTT.

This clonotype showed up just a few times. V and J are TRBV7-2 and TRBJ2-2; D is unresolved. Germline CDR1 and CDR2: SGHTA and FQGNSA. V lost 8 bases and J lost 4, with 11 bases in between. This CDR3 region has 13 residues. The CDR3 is CASGPFGTGELFF. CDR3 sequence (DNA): TGTGCCAGCGGACCCTTTGGCACCGGGGAGCTGTTTTTT. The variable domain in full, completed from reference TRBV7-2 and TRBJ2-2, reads GAGVSQSPSNKVTEKGKDVELRCDPISGHTALYWYRQSLGQGLEFLIYFQGNSAPDKSGLPSDRFSAERTGGSVSTLTIQRTQQEDSAVYLCASGPFGTGELFFGEGSRLTVL.

For the CDR3, the DNA is TGCGCCAGCAGTGCCGGACAGGAGACCTACGAGCAGTACTTC. Translation gives CASSAGQETYEQYF. The chain links TRBV10-1 to TRBJ2-7; TRBD1 matches 7 bases. The CDR3 has 14 amino acids. The germline CDR1 and CDR2 sequences are WNHNN and SYGVQD (reference sequence). The trim removed 4 bases at V and 2 bases at J, leaving 5 bases unmatched.

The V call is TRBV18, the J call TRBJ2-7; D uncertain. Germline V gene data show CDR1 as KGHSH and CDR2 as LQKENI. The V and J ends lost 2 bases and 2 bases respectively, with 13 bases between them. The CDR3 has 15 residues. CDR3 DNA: TGTGCCAGCTCACCAAGGCGATCGGAGACCTACGAGCAGTACGTC. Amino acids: CASSPRRSETYEQYV.